The clone carrying this T cell receptor beta chain was picked up one time. Only in-frame clones appear in the TCRdb table, and some are missing; sequencing was by immunoSEQ multiplex PCR. The repertoire holds 30,000 to 40,000 clones, with approximately 83% as singletons. Germline CDR1 WNHNN, CDR2 SYGVQD (reference sequence). The CDR3 has 14 amino acids. V dropped 2 bases and J dropped 6 bases, with 11 bases sitting between them. The sample belongs to a study of CD8 T cells in acute hepatitis C reinfection. Specified time point: naive CD8 control sorted from an acute-time-point sample. The chain has TRBV10-1 and TRBJ2-1, with D possibly TRBD2 on 6 matching bases. The sample was naive CD8+ T cells from PBMCs. The clonotype comes from a woman aged 18-35 years who spontaneously cleared hepatitis C infection. The CDR3 loop reads CASSETTSLNEQFF. For the CDR3, the DNA is TGCGCCAGCAGTGAGACTACTAGCCTCAATGAGCAGTTCTTC.